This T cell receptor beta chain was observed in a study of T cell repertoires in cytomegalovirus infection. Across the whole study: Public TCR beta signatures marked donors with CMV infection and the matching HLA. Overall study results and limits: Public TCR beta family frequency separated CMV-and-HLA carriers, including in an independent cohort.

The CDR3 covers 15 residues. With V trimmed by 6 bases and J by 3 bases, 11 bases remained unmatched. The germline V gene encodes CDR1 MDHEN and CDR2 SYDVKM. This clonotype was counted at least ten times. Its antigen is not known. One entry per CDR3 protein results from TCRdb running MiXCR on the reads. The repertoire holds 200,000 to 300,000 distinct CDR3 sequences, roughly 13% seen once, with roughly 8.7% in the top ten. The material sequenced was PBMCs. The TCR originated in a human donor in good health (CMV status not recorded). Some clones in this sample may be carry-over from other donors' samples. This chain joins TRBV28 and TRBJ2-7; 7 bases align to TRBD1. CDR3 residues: CASRGGPRDSYEQYF. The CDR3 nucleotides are TGTGCCAGCAGAGGGGGCCCCCGGGACAGCTACGAGCAGTACTTC.